This T cell receptor beta chain is from a study of cytomegalovirus exposure and HLA in healthy donors. Overall study: A previous analysis identified 100 million to 120 million unique TCR beta sequences derived from about 180 million T cells.

The PCR employed 60 Vbeta primers together with 13 Jbeta primers. TCRdb's table, derived via immunoSEQ multiplex PCR, lists solely in-frame clones and lacks some. The sample lists about 120,000 clones; roughly four fifths were seen once. With V trimmed by 8 bases and J by 3 bases, 1 base remained unmatched. The V gene's germline CDR1 is MNHEY and CDR2 SVGAGI. The CDR3 is 13 amino acids. The origin of this receptor is a woman younger than 35 in good health and CMV-seronegative. The gene calls are TRBV6-5 and TRBJ2-1; 10 bases match TRBD2. The material sequenced was PBMCs. CDR3 DNA sequence: TGTGCCAGCGGGACTAGCGACTACAATGAGCAGTTCTTC. As protein: CASGTSDYNEQFF.